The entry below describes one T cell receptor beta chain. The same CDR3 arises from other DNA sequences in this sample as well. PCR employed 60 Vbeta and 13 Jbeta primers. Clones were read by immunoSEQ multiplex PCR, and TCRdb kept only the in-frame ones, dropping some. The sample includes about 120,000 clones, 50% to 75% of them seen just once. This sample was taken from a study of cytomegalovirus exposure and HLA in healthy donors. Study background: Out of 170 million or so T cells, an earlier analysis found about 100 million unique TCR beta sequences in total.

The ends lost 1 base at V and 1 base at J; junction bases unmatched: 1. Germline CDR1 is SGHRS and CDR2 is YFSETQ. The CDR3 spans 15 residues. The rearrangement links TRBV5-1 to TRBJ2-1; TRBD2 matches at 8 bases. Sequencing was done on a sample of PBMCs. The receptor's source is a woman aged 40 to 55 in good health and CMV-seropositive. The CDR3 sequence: CASSLTSGSYNEQFF. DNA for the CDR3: TGCGCCAGCAGCTTGACTAGCGGTTCCTACAATGAGCAGTTCTTC.